This TCR beta chain comes out of a study of T cell repertoires in cytomegalovirus infection (dated by TCRdb to between 2018 and 2021). Notes on the research overall: Peptide stimulations targeted recently identified HLA-C-restricted CMV epitopes, whose presentation resists viral immunomodulation, together with well-studied HLA-B-restricted epitopes. Donor HLA type was relevant to the analysis, because carriage of CMV infection together with the matching HLA type was indicated by public TCR beta signatures. Beyond this particular receptor, the publication reports: In both this cohort and an independent cohort of more than 350 donors, the cumulative frequency of public TCR beta family members distinguished carriers of CMV infection plus the relevant HLA type. The ex vivo response was dominated by HLA-C-restricted CMV-specific TCR beta clonotypes, and the single most frequent clonotype in two of eight donors was supplied by these HLA-C-restricted clonotypes.

The germline V gene yields SGHTA for CDR1 and FQGNSA for CDR2. The CDR3 has 15 amino acids, counting the end cysteine and phenylalanine. Solely the CDR3 DNA is kept, with 45 bases framed from the first base. Trimming takes 5 bases from V and 4 bases from J, and the germline ends sit 15 bases apart. This clonotype was observed many times. Its antigen is currently not known. It has no much larger one-base neighbor in the sample; base qualities were not kept. Read against the paper, the sample's treatment or condition label means: in vitro stimulation with specific CMV peptide epitopes to enrich CMV-specific T cells. TCRdb lists the instrument as Illumina HiSeq 1500. Clones were called with MiXCR by TCRdb after fastp trimmed the public reads at Q25, and only in-frame beta chains were retained. Here each entry gathers all rows of one CDR3 protein and keeps the most common genes and DNA. This sample is represented by hundreds of thousands of distinct CDR3 sequences; about 29% of them were singletons. The ten largest account for roughly 20% of the sample.

The clonotype comes from a human donor in good health (CMV status not recorded). Some clones in this sample may be carry-over from other donors' samples. Sequenced here: cultured PBMCs, sampled from culture after CMV antigen stimulation. The rearranged chain carries TRBV7-2 and TRBJ1-5; the best D guess is TRBD1, with 5 bases matching. The CDR3 protein sequence reads: CASSPGQGGNQPQHF. The DNA sequence reads TGTGCCAGCAGCCCAGGACAAGGTGGAAATCAGCCCCAGCATTTT. This CDR3, with the reference TRBV7-2 and TRBJ1-5 proteins standing in past its ends, gives the full variable domain GAGVSQSPSNKVTEKGKDVELRCDPISGHTALYWYRQSLGQGLEFLIYFQGNSAPDKSGLPSDRFSAERTGGSVSTLTIQRTQQEDSAVYLCASSPGQGGNQPQHFGDGTRLSIL.